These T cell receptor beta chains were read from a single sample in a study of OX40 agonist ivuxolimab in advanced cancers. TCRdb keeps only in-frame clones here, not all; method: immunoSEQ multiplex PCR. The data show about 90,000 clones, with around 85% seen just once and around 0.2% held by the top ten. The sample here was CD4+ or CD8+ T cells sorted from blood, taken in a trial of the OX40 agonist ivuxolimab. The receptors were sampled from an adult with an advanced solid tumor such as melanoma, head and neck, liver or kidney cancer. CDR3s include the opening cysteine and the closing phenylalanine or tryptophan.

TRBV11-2,CASSFSAGVNQPQHF
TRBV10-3,CAISEAATQETQYF
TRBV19,CASSNPVGYGANVLTF
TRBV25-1,CASSESDGLQFQETQYF
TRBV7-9,CASSIQGSNQPQHF
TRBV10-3,CATANAGGNQPQHF
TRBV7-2,CASSSTSWRETQYF
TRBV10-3,CAISESANNEQFF
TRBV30,CAWSFWTSGTYNEQFF
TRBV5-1,CASFRGASGTKETQYF
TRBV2,CASTKDRVGTGELFF
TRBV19,CASSPSGSANEQYF
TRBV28,CASTMGVGAYGYTF
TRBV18,CASSLDTEAFF
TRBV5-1,CASTHRDYNEQFF
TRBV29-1,CSVEAETGGGANVLTF
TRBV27,CASSLMGQFNSPLHF
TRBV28,CASNFPRGAQANYGYTF
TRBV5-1,CASSAMGQGYSYNEQFF
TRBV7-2,CASSLGATRTYEQYF
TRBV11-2,CASSLDPTWGQYF
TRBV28,CASSPPGLLVAFF
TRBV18,CASSPRKGGGETQYF
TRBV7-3,CASSSSSGKQFF
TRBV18,CASSPGLGFRGLGEQFF
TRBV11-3,CASSLMLGSYEQFF
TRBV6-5,CASSYGTGGNQPQHF
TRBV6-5,CASIPKWGVDTEAFF
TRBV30,CAWGQVYENTIYF
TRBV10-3,CAIGHETSGGDTQYF
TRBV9,CASSASFNVNYGYTF
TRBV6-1,CASSAWGSRSYEQYF
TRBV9,CASSTRVSGEKLFF
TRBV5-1,CASSLERAQETQYF
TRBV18,CASSPYTSAGTDTQYF
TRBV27,CASSLRGRGWDTEAFF
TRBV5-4,CASSSSRVRSYNEQFF
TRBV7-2,CASSSLAEEETQYF
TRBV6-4,CASSDHRGSYEQYF
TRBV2,CASTSQQGRTTEAFF
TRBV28,CASSPGQGAFDGYTF
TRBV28,CASSLPGYEQYF
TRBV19,CASSIRGNQPQHF
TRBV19,CASSMEGISNQPQHF
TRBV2,CASSEDGGGYTEAFF
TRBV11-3,CASSLDRTSGNTIYF
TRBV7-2,CASSSEGGTNTGELFF
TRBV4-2,CASSPDRLARDNSPLHF
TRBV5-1,CASSYGLYSYNEQFF
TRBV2,CASIPHAQYDEQFF